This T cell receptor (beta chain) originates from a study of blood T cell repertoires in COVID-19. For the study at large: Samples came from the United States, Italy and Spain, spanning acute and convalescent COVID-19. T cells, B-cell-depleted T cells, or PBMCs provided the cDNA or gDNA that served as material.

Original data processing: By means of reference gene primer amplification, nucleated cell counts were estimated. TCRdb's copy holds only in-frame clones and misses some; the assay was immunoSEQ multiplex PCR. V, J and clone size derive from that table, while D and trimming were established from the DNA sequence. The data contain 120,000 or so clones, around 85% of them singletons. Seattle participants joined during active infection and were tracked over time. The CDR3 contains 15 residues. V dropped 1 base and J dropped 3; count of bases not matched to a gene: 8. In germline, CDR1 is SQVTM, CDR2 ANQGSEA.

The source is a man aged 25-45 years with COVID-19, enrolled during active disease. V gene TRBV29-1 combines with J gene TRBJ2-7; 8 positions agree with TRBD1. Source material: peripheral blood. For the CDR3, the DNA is TGCAGCGTTGAAGCTATCCAGGGGGCCGACTACGAGCAGTACTTC. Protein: CSVEAIQGADYEQYF.